This T cell receptor (beta chain) was found in a study of Ad26.COV2.S vaccination and SARS-CoV-2 variants. Study as a whole: The authors gave Ad26.COV2.S intramuscularly, either once or twice 56 days apart.

With 3 bases clipped from V and 0 bases from J, the junction kept 8 bases outside the gene matches. This CDR3 has 16 amino acids. Germline V gene data show CDR1 as MNHEY and CDR2 as SMNVEV (reference sequence). To note about this clone: As yet, its antigen is unknown.

Study findings and constraints: Placebo recipients had lower spike-specific TCR breadth than vaccine recipients. After vaccination, substantial breadth of spike-specific CD8+ and CD4+ responses was reported.

Clones were sequenced by immunoSEQ multiplex PCR, and TCRdb holds only the in-frame ones, with some missing. Seen here are about 680,000 clones, approximately 88% observed once, and the top ten hold approximately 1.5%. As for treatment: some 19 received Ad26.COV2.S at low or high dose, single or two shots; 5 received placebo; per-sample allocation not given. Vaccine and placebo recipients were sampled on day 63 after the first injection. The clonotype was recovered from a person aged 18-65 years who received the Ad26.COV2.S COVID-19 vaccine or a placebo. Material: peripheral blood, obtained in a trial of Ad26.COV2.S vaccine versus placebo. The genes are TRBV27 and TRBJ2-7, with 7 bases lining up with TRBD1. The CDR3 nucleotides are TGTGCCAGCAGTTTCTCGGACAGGCGAAGCTCCTACGAGCAGTACTTC. Amino acids: CASSFSDRRSSYEQYF.